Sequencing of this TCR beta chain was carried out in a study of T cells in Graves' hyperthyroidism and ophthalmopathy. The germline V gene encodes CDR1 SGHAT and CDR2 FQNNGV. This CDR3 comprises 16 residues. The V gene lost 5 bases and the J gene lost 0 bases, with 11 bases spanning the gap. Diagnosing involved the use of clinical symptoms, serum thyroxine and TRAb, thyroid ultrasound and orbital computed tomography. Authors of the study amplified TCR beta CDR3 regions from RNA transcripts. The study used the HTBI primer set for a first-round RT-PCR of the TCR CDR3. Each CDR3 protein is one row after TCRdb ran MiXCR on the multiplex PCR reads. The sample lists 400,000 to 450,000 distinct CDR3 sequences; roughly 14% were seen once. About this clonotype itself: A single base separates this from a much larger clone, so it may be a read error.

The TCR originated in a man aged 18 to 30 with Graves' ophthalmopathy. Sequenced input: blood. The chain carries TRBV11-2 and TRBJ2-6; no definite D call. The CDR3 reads CASSRRTVSGANVLTF. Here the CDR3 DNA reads TGTGCCAGCAGCAGGCGGACGGTCTCTGGGGCCAACGTCCTGACTTTC.